The 27 T cell receptor beta chains below come from one sample, sequenced in a study of cytomegalovirus exposure and HLA in healthy donors. The PCR used 60 Vbeta and 13 Jbeta primers. Assay used: immunoSEQ multiplex PCR; TCRdb lists only in-frame clones, some missing. The table has approximately 140,000 clones, 60% to 85% seen once; the top ten hold under 7.5%. The sequenced material came from PBMCs. These receptors all stem from a man aged 40-55 years in good health and CMV-seropositive.

V gene TRBV5-1 combines with J gene TRBJ2-1, with 7 bases lining up with TRBD2. The trim removed 4 bases at V and 4 bases at J, leaving 8 bases unmatched. The length of the CDR3 is 15 residues. CDR1 and CDR2 (germline): SGHRS, YFSETQ. Here the CDR3 reads CASSLDGGSYNEQFF. For the CDR3, the DNA is TGCGCCAGCAGCCTGGACGGGGGGAGTTACAATGAGCAGTTCTTC.

The gene calls are TRBV6-5 and TRBJ2-3, with TRBD2 as a possible D gene (6 bases). V dropped 10 bases and J dropped 3 bases, with 20 bases sitting between them. Germline values: CDR1 MNHEY, CDR2 SVGAGI. The CDR3 loop spans 15 amino acids. The CDR3 DNA is TGTGCCACCCGCCTGGGGGGAGTGTCGACAGATACGCAGTATTTT. Translating gives CATRLGGVSTDTQYF.

The chain uses TRBV19 and TRBJ1-2, with D unclear. V lost 4 bases and J 1 base, leaving 10 bases between the germline ends. There are 14 residues in the CDR3. CDR1 is LNHDA and CDR2 is SQIVND in the germline V gene (reference sequence). The CDR3 nucleotides read TGTGCCAGTAGTAGGACTGGGAATAACTATGGCTACACCTTC. Its protein is CASSRTGNNYGYTF. The full variable domain, in which reference TRBV19 and TRBJ1-2 provide the parts outside the CDR3, is DGGITQSPKYLFRKEGQNVTLSCEQNLNHDAMYWYRQDPGQGLRLIYYSQIVNDFQKGDIAEGYSVSREKKESFPLTVTSAQKNPTAFYLCASSRTGNNYGYTFGSGTRLTVV.

The table lists this clone with a few counts. The V and J genes are TRBV11-2 and TRBJ2-7; D not resolved. V dropped 0 bases and J dropped 0 bases, with 12 bases sitting between them. Per the germline V gene, CDR1 is SGHAT and CDR2 is FQNNGV. CDR3 length equals 16 residues. In nucleotides, the CDR3 is TGTGCCAGCAGCTTAGATTGGGCTGCCAGCTCCTACGAGCAGTACTTC. This translates into CASSLDWAASSYEQYF.

The chain links TRBV5-4 to TRBJ1-4; 8 nucleotides align to TRBD1. The CDR3 is 16 residues long. CDR1 SGHNT and CDR2 YYREEE come from the germline V gene (reference sequence). Trimming took 0 bases from V and 4 from J; bases not matched to a gene: 5. The CDR3 DNA sequence: TGTGCCAGCAGCTTGGGGGGGACAGGCCTTAATGAAAAACTGTTTTTT. Protein: CASSLGGTGLNEKLFF.

In its sample, this clone was seen once. V usage is TRBV6-4 and J usage is TRBJ1-6; 10 bases match TRBD1. This CDR3 contains 15 residues. Germline V lookup: CDR1 MRHNA, CDR2 SNTAGT. V shed 3 bases, J shed 9 bases, and the junction held 5 bases outside the gene matches. Here the CDR3 reads CASSETGGWSSPLHF. Here the CDR3 DNA reads TGTGCCAGCAGTGAGACAGGGGGCTGGAGTTCACCCCTCCACTTT.

The CDR3 DNA is TGTGCCATCAGTGAGTCGGGACAGGGGGGCACTGAAGCTTTCTTT. It specifies CAISESGQGGTEAFF. The genes are TRBV10-3 and TRBJ1-1; 11 bases agree with TRBD1. The CDR3 has 15 amino acids. Germline-derived CDR1 and CDR2 are ENHRY and SYGVKD. The ends lost 0 bases at V and 4 bases at J; junction bases unmatched: 1.

The CDR3 is CASSVELGSLNSYTEAFF. The CDR3 DNA reads TGTGCCAGCAGCGTAGAGTTGGGGAGCTTAAACAGTTACACTGAAGCTTTCTTT. The chain joins TRBV9 to TRBJ1-1; D is undetermined. V was clipped by 0 bases and J by 3 bases, with 21 bases between them. The CDR3 covers 18 residues. CDR1 is SGDLS and CDR2 is YYNGEE in the germline V gene.

This rearrangement joins TRBV14 to TRBJ2-2, with D maybe TRBD1 (7 bases). Germline CDR1 and CDR2: SGHDN and FVKESK. CDR3 length equals 17 residues. V was clipped by 2 bases and J by 4 bases, with 17 bases between them. CDR3 in DNA: TGTGCCAGCAGCCAATACGGGACAGCGCGGGGCACCGGGGAGCTGTTTTTT. Encoded protein: CASSQYGTARGTGELFF.

Regarding this clone: The sample holds other DNA sequences that translate to the same CDR3. The CDR3 sequence is CASSVVAGGYNEQFF. As DNA, the CDR3 is TGTGCCAGCAGCGTAGTCGCAGGGGGATACAATGAGCAGTTCTTC. The chain is built from TRBV9 and TRBJ2-1; 7 nucleotides agree with TRBD1. Trimming cost V 0 bases and J 4 bases; bases outside gene matches: 4. CDR3 length: 15 residues. Germline assignment: CDR1 SGDLS and CDR2 YYNGEE.

This chain joins TRBV4-3 and TRBJ2-7; TRBD2 matches at 9 bases. There are 15 residues in the CDR3. Germline V CDR1 and CDR2: LGHNA, YSLEER. The ends lost 3 bases at V and 3 bases at J; junction bases unmatched: 6. The CDR3 is CASSQGLASIYEQYF. DNA of the CDR3: TGCGCCAGCAGCCAGGGACTAGCATCGATCTACGAGCAGTACTTC.

A few counts support this clone. The rearrangement joins TRBV30 to TRBJ1-1; the match to TRBD1 covers 9 bases. The CDR3 spans 15 residues. CDR1 and CDR2 from the germline V gene are GTSNPN and SVGIG (reference sequence). J gave up 3 bases and V 4 bases, and 9 bases lay outside the gene matches. The CDR3 nucleotides are TGTGCCTGGAATAGACGGACAGGGGAGGACACTGAAGCTTTCTTT. As protein: CAWNRRTGEDTEAFF.

This clone occurred a few times. The rearrangement joins TRBV21-1 to TRBJ2-7; the table's D call, TRBD1, has no DNA check behind it. TRBV21-1 is described as a pseudogene. The CDR3 has 21 residues. The CDR3 loop reads CASSKNLVRGRRTGSSYEQYF. In DNA form, the CDR3 reads TGTGCCAGCAGCAAAAACTTGGTGAGGGGGCGGAGGACGGGGAGTTCCTACGAGCAGTACTTC.

The chain employs TRBV28 and TRBJ2-1; 9 bases agree with TRBD1. The ends lost 7 bases at V and 4 bases at J; junction bases unmatched: 11. Germline V CDR1 and CDR2: MDHEN, SYDVKM. The CDR3 sequence is 16 residues long. The CDR3 is CASTETLGQGYNEQFF. The CDR3 region has the DNA TGTGCCAGCACCGAGACACTGGGACAGGGATACAATGAGCAGTTCTTC.

The chain combines TRBV7-2 with TRBJ2-1; 10 bases map to TRBD2. Per the germline V gene, CDR1 is SGHTA and CDR2 is FQGNSA. This CDR3 spans 15 amino acids. The trim removed 3 bases at V and 3 bases at J, leaving 2 bases unmatched. The CDR3 is CASSFRTSGYNEQFF. CDR3 DNA sequence: TGTGCCAGCAGCTTTCGGACTAGCGGCTACAATGAGCAGTTCTTC.

This chain links TRBV28 with TRBJ1-4; D call uncertain. This CDR3 is 14 amino acids long. Germline V gives CDR1 MDHEN, CDR2 SYDVKM. The ends were cut back, 3 bases at V and 0 bases at J, with 5 bases in the middle. CDR3 DNA sequence: TGTGCCAGCAGTTTGTGGCCAACTAATGAAAAACTGTTTTTT. Translating it yields CASSLWPTNEKLFF.

This chain connects TRBV28 to TRBJ1-4, with 12 positions matching TRBD1. V was pared by 4 bases and J by 2 bases, with 5 bases of the junction left unmatched. Per the germline V gene, CDR1 is MDHEN and CDR2 is SYDVKM. The CDR3 has 17 amino acids. CDR3 nucleotide sequence: TGTGCCAGCAGTTGGGACAGGGGGCGGTCTACTAATGAAAAACTGTTTTTT. Translating it yields CASSWDRGRSTNEKLFF.

V usage is TRBV6-1 and J usage is TRBJ2-3; 8 positions agree with TRBD1. The V segment lost 2 bases and the J segment 2 bases; nucleotides outside the gene matches: 15. CDR1 MNHNS and CDR2 SASEGT come from the germline V gene. The CDR3 consists of 19 residues. This CDR3 is CASSEYSLTRTGNTDTQYF. The CDR3 coding sequence is TGTGCCAGCAGTGAATACAGCCTGACTCGGACAGGGAACACAGATACGCAGTATTTT.

The J gene is TRBJ2-1, the V gene TRBV29-1; 14 positions match TRBD2. This CDR3 contains 16 residues. The J segment lost 6 bases and the V segment lost 2 bases, leaving 6 bases of the junction unmatched. Germline CDR1 reads SQVTM; CDR2 reads ANQGSEA. CDR3 amino acids: CSVEIGTSGRGNEQFF. CDR3 nucleotides: TGCAGCGTTGAAATCGGGACTAGCGGGAGAGGCAATGAGCAGTTCTTC.

The chain has TRBV5-8 and TRBJ1-3; no reliable D call. The germline V gene encodes CDR1 SGHTS and CDR2 YDEGEE. The CDR3 covers 14 residues. Trimming removed 5 bases at V and 1 base at J, with 10 bases between. CDR3 nucleotide sequence: TGTGCCAGCAGGCTTGGCGGGTCTGGAAACACCATATATTTT. Residues: CASRLGGSGNTIYF.

The V and J genes are TRBV29-1 and TRBJ2-7; TRBD1 matches 11 bases. The ends lost 7 bases at V and 4 bases at J; junction bases unmatched: 6. Germline loops: CDR1 SQVTM, CDR2 ANQGSEA. This CDR3 has 13 residues. CDR3 nucleotides: TGCAGCGCCTCCGGGGACAGGGGGTACGAGCAGTACTTC. Its protein product is CSASGDRGYEQYF.

The table lists this clone with a few counts. The chain is built from TRBV18 and TRBJ1-1, with D perhaps TRBD1 (6 bases). The CDR3 has 13 amino acids. CDR1 KGHSH and CDR2 LQKENI come from the germline V gene. The V and J ends lost 4 bases and 3 bases respectively, with 9 bases between them. CDR3 sequence: CASSQDSDTEAFF. CDR3 coding DNA: TGTGCCAGCTCACAGGACAGCGACACTGAAGCTTTCTTT.

The V gene is TRBV28, the J gene TRBJ1-1, with D possibly being TRBD1 (5 bases). In germline, CDR1 is MDHEN, CDR2 SYDVKM. The V end lost 7 bases, the J end lost 2 bases, and 14 bases lay between the germline ends. The CDR3 consists of 14 residues. CDR3 residues: CASNLVQANTEAFF. The CDR3 nucleotides read TGTGCCAGCAACCTGGTACAGGCCAACACTGAAGCTTTCTTT. Supplemented by reference TRBV28 and TRBJ1-1, the full variable domain reads DVKVTQSSRYLVKRTGEKVFLECVQDMDHENMFWYRQDPGLGLRLIYFSYDVKMKEKGDIPEGYSVSREKKERFSLILESASTNQTSMYLCASNLVQANTEAFFGQGTRLTVV.

As concerns this clone: The sample holds other DNA sequences that translate to the same CDR3. This chain links TRBV19 with TRBJ2-5; 7 nucleotides line up with TRBD2. Germline V gives CDR1 LNHDA, CDR2 SQIVND (reference sequence). This CDR3 comprises 14 residues. V was clipped by 1 base and J by 2 bases; unmatched bases: 1. The CDR3: CASSIGGGQETQYF. The CDR3 nucleotides are TGTGCCAGTAGTATAGGGGGGGGACAAGAGACCCAGTACTTC.

The J gene is TRBJ2-5, the V gene TRBV7-9, with TRBD1 matching 7 bases. Per germline, CDR1 SEHNR and CDR2 FQNEAQ (reference sequence). The CDR3 has 14 amino acids. V shed 5 bases, J shed 2 bases, and the junction held 5 bases outside the gene matches. The CDR3 nucleotides read TGTGCCAGCAGCGAAAGGGGGCTTCAAGAGACCCAGTACTTC. Translated, it gives CASSERGLQETQYF.

The chain links TRBV19 to TRBJ2-7; 7 bases line up with TRBD1. Germline loops: CDR1 LNHDA, CDR2 SQIVND (reference sequence). This CDR3 comprises 14 residues. With V trimmed by 3 bases and J by 3 bases, 5 bases remained unmatched. CDR3 sequence (DNA): TGTGCCAGTAGTATGGGGTCAGGGGGCTACGAGCAGTACTTC. It is translated as CASSMGSGGYEQYF.

This chain uses TRBV7-6 with TRBJ2-1; D possibly corresponds to TRBD2 (6 bases). V dropped 5 bases and J dropped 7 bases, with 18 bases sitting between them. Germline CDR1 reads SGHVS; CDR2 reads FNYEAQ. The CDR3 contains 15 residues. The CDR3 nucleotides read TGTGCCAGCAGCCCCATCCTCGCGGGGCGGAATGAGCAGTTCTTC. Translating gives CASSPILAGRNEQFF. Full variable domain (missing parts from reference TRBV7-6 and TRBJ2-1): GAGVSQSPRYKVTKRGQDVALRCDPISGHVSLYWYRQALGQGPEFLTYFNYEAQQDKSGLPNDRFSAERPEGSISTLTIQRTEQRDSAMYRCASSPILAGRNEQFFGPGTRLTVL.